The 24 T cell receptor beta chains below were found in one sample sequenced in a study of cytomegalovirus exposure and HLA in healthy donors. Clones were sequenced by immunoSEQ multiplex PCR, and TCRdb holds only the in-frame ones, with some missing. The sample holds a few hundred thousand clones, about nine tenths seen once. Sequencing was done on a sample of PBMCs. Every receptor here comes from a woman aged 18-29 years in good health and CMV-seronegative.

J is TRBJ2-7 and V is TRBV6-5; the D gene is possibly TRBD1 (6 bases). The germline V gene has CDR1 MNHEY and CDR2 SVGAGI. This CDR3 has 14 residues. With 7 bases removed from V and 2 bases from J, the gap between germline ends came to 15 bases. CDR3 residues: CASTIQGPPYEQYF. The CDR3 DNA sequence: TGTGCCAGCACTATACAGGGACCGCCCTACGAGCAGTACTTC.

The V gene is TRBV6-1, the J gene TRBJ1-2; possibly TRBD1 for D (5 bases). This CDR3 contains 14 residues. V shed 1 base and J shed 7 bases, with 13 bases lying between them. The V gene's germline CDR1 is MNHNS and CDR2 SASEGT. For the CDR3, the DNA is TGTGCCAGCAGTGAAGTAGCCGGGGGTGGTGGCTACACCTTC. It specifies CASSEVAGGGGYTF.

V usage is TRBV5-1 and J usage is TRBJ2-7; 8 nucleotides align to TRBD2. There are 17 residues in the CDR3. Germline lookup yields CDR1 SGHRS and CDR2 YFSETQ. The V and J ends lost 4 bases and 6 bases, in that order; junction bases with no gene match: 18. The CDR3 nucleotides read TGCGCCAGCAGCCCGGCGCCCTCAGCGGGAGATGGATTCGAGCAGTACTTC. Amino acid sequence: CASSPAPSAGDGFEQYF.

CDR3 amino acids: CASSREGLAGVSFYEQYF. CDR3 coding DNA: TGTGCCAGCAGCCGAGAGGGACTAGCGGGAGTATCTTTCTACGAGCAGTACTTC. V and J are TRBV7-2 and TRBJ2-7, with TRBD2 matching over 14 bases. Losses at the gene ends were 5 bases for V and 3 bases for J; bases not matched to a gene: 12. This CDR3 has 18 amino acids. Germline V gene lookup returns CDR1 SGHTA and CDR2 FQGNSA.

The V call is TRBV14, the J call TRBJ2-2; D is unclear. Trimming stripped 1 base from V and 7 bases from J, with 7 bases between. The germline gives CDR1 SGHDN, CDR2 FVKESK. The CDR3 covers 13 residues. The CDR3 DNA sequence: TGTGCCAGCAGCCAAGGAGTTGTCGGGGAGCTGTTTTTT. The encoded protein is CASSQGVVGELFF.

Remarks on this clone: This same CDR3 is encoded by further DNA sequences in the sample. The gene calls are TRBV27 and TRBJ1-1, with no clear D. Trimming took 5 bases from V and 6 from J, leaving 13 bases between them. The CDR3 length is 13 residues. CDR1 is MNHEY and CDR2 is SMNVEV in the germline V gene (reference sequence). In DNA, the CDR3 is TGTGCCAGCAGTACCAGCAGGTTGGCTGAAGCTTTCTTT. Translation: CASSTSRLAEAFF.

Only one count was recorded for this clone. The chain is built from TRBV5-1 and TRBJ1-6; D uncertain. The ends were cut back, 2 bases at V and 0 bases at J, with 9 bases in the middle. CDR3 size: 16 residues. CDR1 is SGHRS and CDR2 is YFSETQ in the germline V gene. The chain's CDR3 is CASSFYVSSYNSPLHF. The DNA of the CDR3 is TGCGCCAGCAGCTTTTACGTTAGCTCCTATAATTCACCCCTCCACTTT.

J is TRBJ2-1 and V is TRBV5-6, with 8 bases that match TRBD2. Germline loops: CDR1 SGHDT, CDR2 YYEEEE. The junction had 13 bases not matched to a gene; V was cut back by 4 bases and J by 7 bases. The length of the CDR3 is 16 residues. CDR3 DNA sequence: TGTGCCAGCAGCCCTGGAGGGCGGGAGGCGCGAAATGAGCAGTTCTTC. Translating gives CASSPGGREARNEQFF.

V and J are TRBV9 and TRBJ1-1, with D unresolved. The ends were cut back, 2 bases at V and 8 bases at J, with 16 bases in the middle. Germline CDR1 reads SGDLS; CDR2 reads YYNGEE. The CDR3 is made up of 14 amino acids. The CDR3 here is CASSVGILQAEAFF. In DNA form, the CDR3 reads TGTGCCAGCAGCGTCGGGATTCTTCAGGCGGAAGCTTTCTTT.

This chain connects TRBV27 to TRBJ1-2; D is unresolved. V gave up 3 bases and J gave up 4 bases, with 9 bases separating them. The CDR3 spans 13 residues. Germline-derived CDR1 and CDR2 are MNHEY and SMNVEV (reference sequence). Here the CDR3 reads CASSFEAGYGYTF. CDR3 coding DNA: TGTGCCAGCAGTTTCGAGGCCGGCTATGGCTACACCTTC.

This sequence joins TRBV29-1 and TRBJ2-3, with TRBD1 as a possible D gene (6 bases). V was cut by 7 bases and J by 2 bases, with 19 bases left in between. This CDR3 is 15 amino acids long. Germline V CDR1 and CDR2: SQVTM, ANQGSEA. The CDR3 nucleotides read TGCAGCGCCGAAGGGGGATACCGCATCACAGATACGCAGTATTTT. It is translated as CSAEGGYRITDTQYF.

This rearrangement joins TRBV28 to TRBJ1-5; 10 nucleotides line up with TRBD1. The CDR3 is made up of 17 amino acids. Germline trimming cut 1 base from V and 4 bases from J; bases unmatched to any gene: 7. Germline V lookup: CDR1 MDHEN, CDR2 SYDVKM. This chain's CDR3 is CASSLLATGGINQPQHF. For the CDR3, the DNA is TGTGCCAGCAGTTTATTAGCGACAGGGGGCATAAATCAGCCCCAGCATTTT.

The CDR3 nucleotides read TGTGCCTGGACCAACTTCCTCGGGACATCTGAAGCTTTCTTT. Protein: CAWTNFLGTSEAFF. The chain joins TRBV30 to TRBJ1-1; weak D call: TRBD1 (6 bases). The CDR3 is made up of 14 amino acids. V lost 4 bases, J lost 6 bases, and 18 bases lay in between. Germline V lookup: CDR1 GTSNPN, CDR2 SVGIG (reference sequence).

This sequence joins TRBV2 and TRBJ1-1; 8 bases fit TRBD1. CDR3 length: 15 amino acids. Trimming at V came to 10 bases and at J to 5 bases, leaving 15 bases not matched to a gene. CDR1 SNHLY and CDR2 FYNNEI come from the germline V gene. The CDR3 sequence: CATKRSGQGTTEAFF. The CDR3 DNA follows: TGTGCCACCAAAAGGAGTGGACAGGGAACGACTGAAGCTTTCTTT. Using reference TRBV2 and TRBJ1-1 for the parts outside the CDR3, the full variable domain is EPEVTQTPSHQVTQMGQEVILRCVPISNHLYFYWYRQILGQKVEFLVSFYNNEISEKSEIFDDQFSVERPDGSNFTLKIRSTKLEDSAMYFCATKRSGQGTTEAFFGQGTRLTVV.

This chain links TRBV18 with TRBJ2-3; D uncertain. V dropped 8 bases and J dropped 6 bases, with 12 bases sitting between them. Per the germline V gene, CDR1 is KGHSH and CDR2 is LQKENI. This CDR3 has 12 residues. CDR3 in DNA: TGTGCCAGCGGTAACACGCAGGATACGCAGTATTTT. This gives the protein CASGNTQDTQYF.

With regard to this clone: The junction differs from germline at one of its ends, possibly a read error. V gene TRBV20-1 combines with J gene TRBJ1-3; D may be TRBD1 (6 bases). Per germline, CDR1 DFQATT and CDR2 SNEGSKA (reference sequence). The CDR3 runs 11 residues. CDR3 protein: CSATSRTDFDF. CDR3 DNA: TGCAGTGCTACCTCCCGGACAGACTTTGATTTT.

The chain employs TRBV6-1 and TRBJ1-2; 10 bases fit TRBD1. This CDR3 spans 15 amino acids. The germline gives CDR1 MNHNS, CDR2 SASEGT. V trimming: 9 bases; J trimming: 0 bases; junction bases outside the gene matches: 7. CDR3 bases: TGTGCCAGGAGACAGGGGGCATCTTCTAACTATGGCTACACCTTC. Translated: CARRQGASSNYGYTF.

The DNA of the CDR3 is TGTGCCAGCTCACCCGGGACTACCCCCGGCCGTAGCACAGATACGCAGTATTTT. Translation gives CASSPGTTPGRSTDTQYF. V gene TRBV18 combines with J gene TRBJ2-3; 7 nucleotides line up with TRBD2. The trim removed 3 bases at V and 0 bases at J, leaving 12 bases unmatched. The germline gives CDR1 KGHSH, CDR2 LQKENI. This CDR3 is built from 18 residues.

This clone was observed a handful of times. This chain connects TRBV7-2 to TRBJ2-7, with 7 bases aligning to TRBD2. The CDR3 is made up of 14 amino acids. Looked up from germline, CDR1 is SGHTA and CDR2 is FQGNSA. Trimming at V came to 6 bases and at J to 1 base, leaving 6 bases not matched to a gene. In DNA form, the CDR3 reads TGTGCCAGCAGACCACGGACTAGTTCCTACGAGCAGTACTTC. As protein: CASRPRTSSYEQYF.

DNA for the CDR3: TGTGCCAGCAGTTTAGGTGGACTCACAGATACGCAGTATTTT. This encodes CASSLGGLTDTQYF. The chain carries TRBV28 and TRBJ2-3; TRBD2 might be the D (5 bases). The CDR3 contains 14 residues. Germline CDR1 MDHEN, CDR2 SYDVKM. V dropped 2 bases and J dropped 2 bases, with 8 bases sitting between them. The full variable domain, its missing parts supplied by reference TRBV28 and TRBJ2-3, is DVKVTQSSRYLVKRTGEKVFLECVQDMDHENMFWYRQDPGLGLRLIYFSYDVKMKEKGDIPEGYSVSREKKERFSLILESASTNQTSMYLCASSLGGLTDTQYFGPGTRLTVL.

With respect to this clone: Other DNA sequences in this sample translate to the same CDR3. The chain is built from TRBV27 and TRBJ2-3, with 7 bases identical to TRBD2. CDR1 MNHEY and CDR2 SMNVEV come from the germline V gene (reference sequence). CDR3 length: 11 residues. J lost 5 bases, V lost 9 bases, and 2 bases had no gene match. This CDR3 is CASSGGDTQYF. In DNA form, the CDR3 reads TGTGCCAGTTCGGGGGGAGATACGCAGTATTTT.

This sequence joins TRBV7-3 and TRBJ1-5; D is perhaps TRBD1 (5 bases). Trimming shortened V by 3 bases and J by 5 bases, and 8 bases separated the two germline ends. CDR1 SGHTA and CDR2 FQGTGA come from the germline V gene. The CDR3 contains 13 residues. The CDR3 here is CASSLGGYQPQHF. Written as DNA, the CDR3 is TGTGCCAGCAGCTTGGGGGGTTATCAGCCCCAGCATTTT.

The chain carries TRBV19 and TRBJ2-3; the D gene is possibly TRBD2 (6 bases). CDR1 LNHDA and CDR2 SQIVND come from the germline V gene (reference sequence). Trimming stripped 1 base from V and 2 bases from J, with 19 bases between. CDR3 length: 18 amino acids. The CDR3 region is CASSIGLFPGGNTDTQYF. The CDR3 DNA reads TGTGCCAGTAGTATAGGGTTATTCCCCGGCGGGAACACAGATACGCAGTATTTT.

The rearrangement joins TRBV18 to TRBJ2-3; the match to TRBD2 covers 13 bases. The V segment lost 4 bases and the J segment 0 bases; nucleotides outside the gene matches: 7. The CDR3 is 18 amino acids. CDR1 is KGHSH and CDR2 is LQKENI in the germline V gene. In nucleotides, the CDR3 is TGTGCCAGCTCACACCGACTAGCGGGGGGTGCTAGCACAGATACGCAGTATTTT. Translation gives CASSHRLAGGASTDTQYF.